The rows below give T cell receptor beta chains drawn from one sample of a study of blood T cell repertoires in COVID-19. Sequencing was performed with immunoSEQ multiplex PCR; in TCRdb, only in-frame clones are kept and a portion is missing. The repertoire consists of around 190,000 clones, with 75% to 90% occurring once and the leading ten covering about 1.1%. What was sequenced was peripheral blood. These receptors came from a young man with acute or convalescent COVID-19. The CDR3 runs from the conserved cysteine through the conserved F or W. The D gene is left open where the match is weak. Not all rows give a size; the values are once, few, many and, for expanded clones, a class.

len	d_gene	abundance	v_gene	j_gene	CDR3nt	CDR3aa
15	NA	NA	TRBV29-1	TRBJ1-2	TGCAGCGTTATGGCGAGAACAGACTATATCTATGGCTACACCTTC	CSVMARTDYIYGYTF
15	NA	NA	TRBV5-1	TRBJ2-1	TGCGCCAGCAGCCTCCAGGGGCTGGCCTACAATGAGCAGTTCTTC	CASSLQGLAYNEQFF
15	TRBD1	NA	TRBV6-5	TRBJ1-2	TGTGCCAGCAGTTTAACAGGGGGAACTAACTATGGCTACACCTTC	CASSLTGGTNYGYTF
13	TRBD1	NA	TRBV19	TRBJ1-5	TGTGCCAGTAGTCCCACAGGGGGTCAGCCCCAGCATTTT	CASSPTGGQPQHF
13	NA	NA	TRBV5-1	TRBJ2-5	TGCGCCAGCATGACTGAGGGTAGGGAGACCCAGTACTTC	CASMTEGRETQYF
17	TRBD2	NA	TRBV28	TRBJ2-7	TGTGCCAGCAGTTCACAAGCCTATAGCGGGAGTAACTACGAGCAGTACTTC	CASSSQAYSGSNYEQYF
12	NA	once	TRBV5-6	TRBJ2-3	TGTGCCACTAGGGGGAACACAGATACGCAGTATTTT	CATRGNTDTQYF
15	NA	NA	TRBV27	TRBJ2-7	TGTGCCAGCAGTTGGGGCAGGGGACCCTCCTACGAGCAGTACTTC	CASSWGRGPSYEQYF
11	TRBD1	NA	TRBV10-3	TRBJ1-2	TGTGCCGCCCGGACAGGAGTGGGCTACACCTTC	CAARTGVGYTF
15	TRBD1	NA	TRBV28	TRBJ1-1	TGTGCCAGCCCCCCTGGCAGGGGGCGCGACACTGAAGCTTTCTTT	CASPPGRGRDTEAFF
14	NA	once	TRBV18	TRBJ2-7	TGTGCCAGCTCACCTCAAGGAGGACCCTACGAGCAGTACTTC	CASSPQGGPYEQYF
16	TRBD1	NA	TRBV24-1	TRBJ2-1	TGTGCCACCAGTGATATCGGACAGGGCAGAGTTAATGAGCAGTTCTTC	CATSDIGQGRVNEQFF
14	TRBD1	once	TRBV2	TRBJ1-3	TGTGCCAGCAGCCGACAGGGGTTTATGGACACCATATATTTT	CASSRQGFMDTIYF
14	NA	NA	TRBV19	TRBJ1-1	TGTGCCAGTAGTAAAGGGGTAATGTTGACTGAAGCTTTCTTT	CASSKGVMLTEAFF
15	NA	NA	TRBV30	TRBJ1-6	TGTGCCTGGAGTCATCCGAGCCTCTATAATTCACCCCTCCACTTT	CAWSHPSLYNSPLHF
11	TRBD1	NA	TRBV20-1	TRBJ1-1	TGCAGTGGGAAAAGACAGGGCAACGCTTTCTTT	CSGKRQGNAFF
16	NA	NA	TRBV24-1	TRBJ1-2	TGTGCCACCAGTGATTTCCTTAACAGGGTACACTATGGCTACACCTTC	CATSDFLNRVHYGYTF
17	TRBD2	NA	TRBV5-1	TRBJ2-1	TGCGCCAGCAGCTTGTGGGGTGGGACTAGCGGGAACAATGAGCAGTTCTTC	CASSLWGGTSGNNEQFF
14	TRBD1	once	TRBV28	TRBJ1-2	TGTGCCAGCAGTTCAAGGACAGGCCTCTATGGCTACACCTTC	CASSSRTGLYGYTF
13	NA	NA	TRBV2	TRBJ1-5	TGTGCCAGCAGCATTGACATAAGCCAGCCCCAGCATTTT	CASSIDISQPQHF
15	NA	once	TRBV5-1	TRBJ2-3	TGCGCCAGCAGCTTGGGGTCGAGGGGGACAGATACGCAGTATTTT	CASSLGSRGTDTQYF
16	TRBD1	NA	TRBV28	TRBJ1-6	TGTGCCAGCAGTTCCAGGGGGACAGGGCAATTCTCACCCCTCCACTTT	CASSSRGTGQFSPLHF
15	TRBD2	NA	TRBV6-2/TRBV6-3	TRBJ2-3	TGTGCCAGCAGTTACGCCGGCGGGGGGACTAATACGCAGTATTTT	CASSYAGGGTNTQYF
11	TRBD2	once	TRBV20-1	TRBJ2-5	TGCAGTGCTTTTAGCGGGGGGGCCCCGTACTTC	CSAFSGGAPYF
13	TRBD1	once	TRBV12-3/TRBV12-4	TRBJ1-2	TGTGCCAGCAGCAACGACAGGGTTGGGGGCTACACCTTC	CASSNDRVGGYTF
15	NA	NA	TRBV6-5	TRBJ1-3	TGTGCCAGCAGTCAAACAGGCAACTCTGGAAACACCATATATTTT	CASSQTGNSGNTIYF
13	NA	NA	TRBV2	TRBJ1-2	TGTGCCAGCAGTGACTACTTAAGTTATGGCTACACCTTC	CASSDYLSYGYTF
16	NA	few	TRBV3-1/TRBV3-2	TRBJ2-2	TGTGCCAGCACTCCCTGGAGGGATTCGGGCACCGGGGAGCTGTTTTTT	CASTPWRDSGTGELFF
18	NA	NA	TRBV28	TRBJ1-1	TGTGCCAGTCCACCTCCGTCGGGCAGGGATGGTGGGGACACTGAAGCTTTCTTT	CASPPPSGRDGGDTEAFF
12	NA	NA	TRBV2	TRBJ1-2	TGTGCCAGCACCGGGGAAATATATGGCTACACCTTC	CASTGEIYGYTF
12	NA	NA	TRBV9	TRBJ1-2	TGTGCCAGCCTGGACAGCTTCTATGGCTACACCTTC	CASLDSFYGYTF
13	NA	NA	TRBV7-9	TRBJ1-1	TGTGCCAGCAGCTTAGATCGGAACACTGAAGCTTTCTTT	CASSLDRNTEAFF
16	TRBD2	NA	TRBV5-1	TRBJ2-2	TGCGCCAGCAGTTCTAGCGGGAGGGCCTCCACCGGGGAGCTGTTTTTT	CASSSSGRASTGELFF
12	NA	NA	TRBV12-3/TRBV12-4	TRBJ2-7	TGTGCCAGCAGTCCCCAGGGGCTGAGGCAGTACTTC	CASSPQGLRQYF
16	TRBD2	NA	TRBV2	TRBJ2-2	TGTGCCAGCAGTCGGGGTGGTAGCGGGAGAGACGGGGAGCTGTTTTTT	CASSRGGSGRDGELFF
17	TRBD2	NA	TRBV28	TRBJ2-2	TGTGCCAGCAGTACGGGACTAGCGGGGGGGAACACCGGGGAGCTGTTTTTT	CASSTGLAGGNTGELFF
15	NA	NA	TRBV7-2	TRBJ2-7	TGTGCCAGCAGCTTAGAATGGACTTTCTCCTACGAGCAGTACTTC	CASSLEWTFSYEQYF
13	NA	NA	TRBV2	TRBJ1-1	TGTGCCAGCAGTCCCTTCGGGGACACTGAAGCTTTCTTT	CASSPFGDTEAFF
12	NA	NA	TRBV23-1	TRBJ1-6	TGCGCCAGCAGTCATTTTCAATCACCCCTCCACTTT	CASSHFQSPLHF
15	NA	few	TRBV28	TRBJ1-3	TGTGCCAGCATGTCGTCAGACGGGTCTGGAAACACCATATATTTT	CASMSSDGSGNTIYF
18	TRBD1	NA	TRBV5-1	TRBJ1-2	TGCGCCAGCAGCTTACGTCGCACAGGGGGTGAAGCTAACTATGGCTACACCTTC	CASSLRRTGGEANYGYTF
16	TRBD1	NA	TRBV9	TRBJ1-1	TGTGCCAGCAGCGTTAGGGGGGACAGGGTGAACACTGAAGCTTTCTTT	CASSVRGDRVNTEAFF
15	NA	NA	TRBV7-2	TRBJ1-5	TGTGCCAGCAGTCGTAAACAGTACAGCAATCAGCCCCAGCATTTT	CASSRKQYSNQPQHF
15	TRBD1	NA	TRBV5-1	TRBJ2-1	TGCGCCAGCAGCTTGGTGACAGGGAAGGGCAATGAGCAGTTCTTC	CASSLVTGKGNEQFF
16	NA	once	TRBV5-1	TRBJ1-1	TGCGCCAGCAGCTGGGGGTGGAGGGTCCCGGACACTGAAGCTTTCTTT	CASSWGWRVPDTEAFF
16	TRBD2	NA	TRBV3-1/TRBV3-2	TRBJ2-7	TGTGCCAGCAGCCAAGGGATCAGCGGGGGGGCGCGCGAGCAGTACTTC	CASSQGISGGAREQYF
13	NA	NA	TRBV9	TRBJ1-5	TGTGCCAGCGGCGGCCTTACAAATCAGCCCCAGCATTTT	CASGGLTNQPQHF
13	NA	NA	TRBV7-3	TRBJ2-4	TGTGCCAGCAGCTTAAATACAGGGCGAATTCAGTACTTC	CASSLNTGRIQYF
13	NA	NA	TRBV12-3/TRBV12-4	TRBJ1-2	TGTGCCAGCAGTTTATCGGACAGCTATGGCTACACCTTC	CASSLSDSYGYTF